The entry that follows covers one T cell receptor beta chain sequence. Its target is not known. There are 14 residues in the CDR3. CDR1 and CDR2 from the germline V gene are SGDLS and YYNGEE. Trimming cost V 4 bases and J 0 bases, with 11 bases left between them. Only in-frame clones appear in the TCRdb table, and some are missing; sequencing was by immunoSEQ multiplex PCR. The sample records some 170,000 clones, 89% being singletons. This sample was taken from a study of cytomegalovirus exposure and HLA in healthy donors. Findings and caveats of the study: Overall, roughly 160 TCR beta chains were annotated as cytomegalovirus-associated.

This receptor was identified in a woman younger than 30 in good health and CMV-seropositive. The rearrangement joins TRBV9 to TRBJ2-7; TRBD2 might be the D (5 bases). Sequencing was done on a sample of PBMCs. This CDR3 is CASSSSTTSYEQYF. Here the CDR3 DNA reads TGTGCCAGCAGCAGTTCGACTACCTCCTACGAGCAGTACTTC.